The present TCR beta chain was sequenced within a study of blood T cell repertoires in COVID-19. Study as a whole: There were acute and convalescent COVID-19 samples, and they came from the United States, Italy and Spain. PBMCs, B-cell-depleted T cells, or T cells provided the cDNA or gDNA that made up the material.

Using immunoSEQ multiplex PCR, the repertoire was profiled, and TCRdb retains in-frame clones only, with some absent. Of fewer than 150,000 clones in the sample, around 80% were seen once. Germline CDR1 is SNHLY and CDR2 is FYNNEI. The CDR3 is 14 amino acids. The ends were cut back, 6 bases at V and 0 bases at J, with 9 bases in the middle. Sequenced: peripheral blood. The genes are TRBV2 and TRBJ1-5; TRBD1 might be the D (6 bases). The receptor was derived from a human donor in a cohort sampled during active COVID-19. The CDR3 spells CASRDRYSNQPQHF. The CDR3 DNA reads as TGTGCCAGCAGGGACAGATATAGCAATCAGCCCCAGCATTTT. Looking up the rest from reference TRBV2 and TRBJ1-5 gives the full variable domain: EPEVTQTPSHQVTQMGQEVILRCVPISNHLYFYWYRQILGQKVEFLVSFYNNEISEKSEIFDDQFSVERPDGSNFTLKIRSTKLEDSAMYFCASRDRYSNQPQHFGDGTRLSIL.